A single sample gave rise to the 19 T cell receptor beta chains below, sequenced in a study of memory CD4+ T cells and cytomegalovirus serostatus. Single viable CD3+CD4+CD8-CD45RO+ cells were sorted as the memory CD4+ T cells. Libraries were prepared by immunoSEQ multiplex PCR; TCRdb keeps only in-frame clonotypes and omits some of them. The sample shows some 52,000 clones, 60% to 85% of them seen only once. Sequencing used memory CD4+ T cells from blood. The receptors derive from an adult in good health and CMV-seropositive.

CDR3 sequence: CASSVIGTSGRAIDEQYF. The CDR3 DNA reads as TGTGCCAGCAGTGTGATTGGGACTAGCGGGAGAGCTATCGACGAGCAGTACTTC. V usage is TRBV6-1 and J usage is TRBJ2-7; 14 bases line up with TRBD2. This CDR3 is 18 amino acids long. Germline V CDR1 and CDR2: MNHNS, SASEGT. The junction had 13 bases not matched to a gene; V was cut back by 4 bases and J by 5 bases.

The rearrangement joins TRBV7-2 to TRBJ2-4, with 12 bases that match TRBD2. Germline assignment: CDR1 SGHTA and CDR2 FQGNSA. This CDR3 has 17 amino acids. Germline trimming cut 0 bases from V and 7 bases from J; bases unmatched to any gene: 7. The CDR3 coding sequence is TGTGCCAGCAGCTTAGCGGCTAGCGGGGGGGCCAGGAACATTCAGTACTTC. This codes for CASSLAASGGARNIQYF.

V and J are TRBV7-8 and TRBJ1-5, with 8 bases matching TRBD1. Germline CDR1 and CDR2: SGHVS and FQNEAQ. The CDR3 has 17 amino acids. V dropped 5 bases and J dropped 1; count of bases not matched to a gene: 10. DNA for the CDR3: TGTGCCAGCAGCCGTACGGACAGGGCGGGAAGCAATCAGCCCCAGCATTTT. Translation gives CASSRTDRAGSNQPQHF.

V is TRBV11-2 and J is TRBJ2-4; a possible D gene is TRBD1 (5 bases). In germline, CDR1 is SGHAT, CDR2 FQNNGV. CDR3 length: 14 amino acids. V lost 5 bases and J 6 bases, leaving 14 bases between the germline ends. DNA for the CDR3: TGTGCCAGCAGCCCGGACACGTGGGGAAACATTCAGTACTTC. Protein: CASSPDTWGNIQYF.

The rearrangement joins TRBV30 to TRBJ1-4, with a possible D match to TRBD1 (5 bases). Germline CDR1 and CDR2: GTSNPN and SVGIG (reference sequence). The V end was cut by 3 bases, the J end by 0 bases, with 14 bases between. The CDR3 consists of 16 residues. The CDR3 reads CAWSRVGVATNEKLFF. CDR3 DNA sequence: TGTGCCTGGAGCCGAGTGGGGGTTGCAACTAATGAAAAACTGTTTTTT.

The V call is TRBV7-9, the J call TRBJ2-3; D uncertain. V was shortened by 11 bases and J by 2 bases, with 11 bases between the two germline ends. The CDR3 totals 12 residues. Germline V CDR1 and CDR2: SEHNR, FQNEAQ (reference sequence). As DNA, the CDR3 is TGTGCCGCAGCACTGTTCACAGATACGCAGTATTTT. Its protein is CAAALFTDTQYF.

Worth noting for this clone: Other nucleotide sequences from this sample produce the same CDR3. The chain is built from TRBV18 and TRBJ2-5; D remains unclear. This CDR3 has 13 residues. The germline V and J ends were trimmed by 4 bases and 1 base, with 7 bases remaining between them. Germline lookup yields CDR1 KGHSH and CDR2 LQKENI. The CDR3 DNA follows: TGTGCCAGCTCACTCGACATCCAAGAGACCCAGTACTTC. Its translation is CASSLDIQETQYF. Combining the CDR3 with reference TRBV18 and TRBJ2-5 gives the whole variable domain NAGVMQNPRHLVRRRGQEARLRCSPMKGHSHVYWYRQLPEEGLKFMVYLQKENIIDESGMPKERFSAEFPKEGPSILRIQQVVRGDSAAYFCASSLDIQETQYFGPGTRLLVL.

The chain employs TRBV19 and TRBJ2-2; 8 bases agree with TRBD2. The length of the CDR3 is 16 residues. Germline V gives CDR1 LNHDA, CDR2 SQIVND (reference sequence). V gave up 5 bases and J gave up 1 base; unmatched junction bases: 6. The CDR3 DNA follows: TGTGCCAGTAGTTCATTAGCGGGACTGAACACCGGGGAGCTGTTTTTT. Its translation: CASSSLAGLNTGELFF.

The gene calls are TRBV28 and TRBJ1-5; 10 bases align to TRBD1. The CDR3 is 18 residues long. Trimming cost V 5 bases and J 2 bases; bases outside gene matches: 12. Germline CDR1 and CDR2: MDHEN and SYDVKM. This CDR3 is CASSPAGQGLVGNQPQHF. The CDR3, as DNA: TGTGCCAGCAGTCCCGCGGGACAGGGGCTAGTGGGCAATCAGCCCCAGCATTTT.

The chain combines TRBV11-2 with TRBJ1-6; possibly TRBD1 for D (6 bases). The CDR3 covers 15 residues. Germline-derived CDR1 and CDR2 are SGHAT and FQNNGV. The germline V and J ends were trimmed by 1 base and 7 bases, with 11 bases remaining between them. CDR3 in amino acids: CASSLGTGRNSPLHF. The CDR3 bases are TGTGCCAGCAGCTTAGGCACAGGGAGGAATTCACCCCTCCACTTT.

The chain has TRBV7-9 and TRBJ1-1, with 7 positions matching TRBD1. CDR3 length: 13 amino acids. Germline assignment: CDR1 SEHNR and CDR2 FQNEAQ (reference sequence). The V gene end was trimmed by 2 bases and the J gene end by 9 bases; junction bases not matched to a gene: 6. This CDR3 reads CASSLWGTAQAFF. In DNA, the CDR3 is TGTGCCAGCAGCTTATGGGGGACAGCTCAAGCTTTCTTT.

This clone was detected a few times. The chain employs TRBV18 and TRBJ2-5; no definite D call. CDR3 size: 15 residues. Germline loops: CDR1 KGHSH, CDR2 LQKENI. The V gene lost 3 bases and the J gene lost 2 bases, with 13 bases spanning the gap. The DNA for the CDR3 is TGTGCCAGCTCACCCTTCAGGTCACCTCAAGAGACCCAGTACTTC. Amino acids: CASSPFRSPQETQYF. The full variable domain, its missing parts supplied by reference TRBV18 and TRBJ2-5, is NAGVMQNPRHLVRRRGQEARLRCSPMKGHSHVYWYRQLPEEGLKFMVYLQKENIIDESGMPKERFSAEFPKEGPSILRIQQVVRGDSAAYFCASSPFRSPQETQYFGPGTRLLVL.

J is TRBJ2-7 and V is TRBV2; D is possibly TRBD1 (6 bases). The germline V gene encodes CDR1 SNHLY and CDR2 FYNNEI. This CDR3 region has 13 residues. The ends were cut back, 7 bases at V and 5 bases at J, with 15 bases in the middle. The CDR3 spells CASTLQGPNEQYF. In DNA form, the CDR3 reads TGTGCCAGCACCCTACAGGGTCCCAACGAGCAGTACTTC.

This clone was counted once. The genes are TRBV2 and TRBJ2-5; no reliable D call. Per germline, CDR1 SNHLY and CDR2 FYNNEI. V was trimmed by 6 bases and J by 2 bases, leaving 13 bases between them. The CDR3 runs 14 residues. Written as DNA, the CDR3 is TGTGCCAGCAGGGATACTTGGTTACAAGAGACCCAGTACTTC. Amino acid sequence: CASRDTWLQETQYF.

The chain's CDR3 is CASSGQLSRPQHF. The CDR3 nucleotides read TGTGCCAGCTCAGGACAGCTGTCAAGGCCCCAGCATTTT. V usage is TRBV6-1 and J usage is TRBJ1-5, with D maybe TRBD1 (6 bases). V gave up 8 bases and J gave up 9 bases, with 17 bases separating them. Germline V gene lookup returns CDR1 MNHNS and CDR2 SASEGT. This CDR3 comprises 13 residues.

This chain joins TRBV4-2 and TRBJ1-6; D gene unclear. V dropped 0 bases and J dropped 5 bases, with 5 bases sitting between them. Germline V gives CDR1 LGHNA, CDR2 YNFKEQ. There are 14 residues in the CDR3. The CDR3 bases are TGTGCCAGCAGCCAAGATGTCAATAATTCACCCCTCCACTTT. Translation: CASSQDVNNSPLHF.

The rearrangement links TRBV28 to TRBJ2-7, with 12 bases identical to TRBD1. The trim removed 4 bases at V and 7 bases at J, leaving 8 bases unmatched. The length of the CDR3 is 15 residues. Germline V CDR1 and CDR2: MDHEN, SYDVKM. The CDR3: CASSSLGQGAGEQYF. The DNA of the CDR3 is TGTGCCAGCAGTTCTTTGGGACAGGGGGCGGGTGAGCAGTACTTC. The full variable domain, its missing parts supplied by reference TRBV28 and TRBJ2-7, is DVKVTQSSRYLVKRTGEKVFLECVQDMDHENMFWYRQDPGLGLRLIYFSYDVKMKEKGDIPEGYSVSREKKERFSLILESASTNQTSMYLCASSSLGQGAGEQYFGPGTRLTVT.

This clone came up a few times. This chain connects TRBV18 to TRBJ1-2; D is perhaps TRBD1 (6 bases). V was trimmed by 1 base and J by 2 bases, leaving 8 bases between them. Germline V lookup: CDR1 KGHSH, CDR2 LQKENI. This CDR3 has 14 residues. CDR3 protein: CASSPLQGNYGYTF. The CDR3 DNA is TGTGCCAGCTCACCACTCCAGGGGAACTATGGCTACACCTTC. The complete variable domain, with remaining parts taken from reference TRBV18 and TRBJ1-2, reads NAGVMQNPRHLVRRRGQEARLRCSPMKGHSHVYWYRQLPEEGLKFMVYLQKENIIDESGMPKERFSAEFPKEGPSILRIQQVVRGDSAAYFCASSPLQGNYGYTFGSGTRLTVV.

This sequence joins TRBV6-1 and TRBJ2-7; no firm D call. The V and J ends lost 8 bases and 6 bases respectively, with 11 bases between them. Germline loops: CDR1 MNHNS, CDR2 SASEGT. The CDR3 runs to 11 residues. The CDR3 is CASGPAAEQYF. The CDR3 DNA sequence: TGTGCCAGCGGGCCCGCAGCCGAGCAGTACTTC.